A single sample is the source of the 25 T cell receptor beta chains below, sequenced in a study of shared clonotypes between healthy human individuals. Method: immunoSEQ multiplex PCR; TCRdb's copy keeps in-frame clones and lacks some. The sample has some 680,000 clones, around 78% seen once. The sequenced sample was memory CD4+ T cells sorted from blood. Subset specified: CD45RA-negative fraction. These receptors came from a woman in her twenties or thirties in good health.

The V and J genes are TRBV4-2 and TRBJ2-5, with TRBD2 matching over 7 bases. The CDR3 covers 15 residues. CDR1 LGHNA and CDR2 YNFKEQ come from the germline V gene. V lost 1 base to trimming and J lost 4 bases; unmatched junction nucleotides: 6. CDR3 residues: CASSQVAGVGETQYF. The CDR3 DNA follows: TGTGCCAGCAGCCAAGTCGCGGGAGTGGGAGAGACCCAGTACTTC.

The V and J genes are TRBV30 and TRBJ2-2; no firm D call. Germline V lookup: CDR1 GTSNPN, CDR2 SVGIG (reference sequence). The CDR3 is 13 residues long. Deletions cut 2 bases from V and 8 bases from J, with 12 bases between. The CDR3: CAWSPPSVGELFF. The CDR3 nucleotides read TGTGCCTGGAGTCCCCCTTCCGTGGGGGAGCTGTTTTTT.

To note about this clone: A much larger clonotype is one base distant, so this may be a read error. The chain has TRBV7-2 and TRBJ2-3; no clear D gene. CDR3 length equals 16 residues. Germline values: CDR1 SGHTA, CDR2 FQGNSA. The CDR3 sequence is CASSKTDVRVADMQYF. The CDR3 nucleotides read TGTGCCAGCAGCAAGACGGACGTAAGGGTCGCAGATATGCAGTATTTT.

The chain joins TRBV7-6 to TRBJ1-1; D gene unclear. Trimming left V 5 bases short and J 4 bases short, with 8 bases between. The CDR3 covers 12 residues. In germline, CDR1 is SGHVS, CDR2 FNYEAQ. CDR3 coding DNA: TGTGCCAGCAGCCACAAAGGCACTGAAGCTTTCTTT. This codes for CASSHKGTEAFF.

The chain couples TRBV6-5 to TRBJ2-5, with D perhaps given as TRBD1 or TRBD2 (5 bases each). The CDR3 length is 13 residues. Germline CDR1 reads MNHEY; CDR2 reads SVGAGI. V shed 4 bases and J shed 5 bases, with 11 bases lying between them. As DNA, the CDR3 is TGTGCCAGCAGTTGGGGGTTGGGGGAGACCCAGTACTTC. Translation gives CASSWGLGETQYF.

The chain recombines TRBV6-5 with TRBJ2-7; D is possibly TRBD1 or TRBD2 (6 bases each). Germline assignment: CDR1 MNHEY and CDR2 SVGAGI. This CDR3 region has 14 residues. Trimming left V 10 bases short and J 0 bases short, with 16 bases between. The CDR3 region is CATRRGALSYEQYF. Here the CDR3 DNA reads TGTGCCACCCGAAGGGGGGCCCTCTCCTACGAGCAGTACTTC.

The V and J genes are TRBV28 and TRBJ2-7, with TRBD2 matching over 7 bases. Trimming cost V 4 bases and J 4 bases; bases outside gene matches: 10. The CDR3 spans 15 residues. From germline, CDR1 is MDHEN and CDR2 SYDVKM. CDR3 sequence: CASSSMGGKPYEQYF. Here the CDR3 DNA reads TGTGCCAGCAGTTCCATGGGGGGGAAACCTTACGAGCAGTACTTC. The entire variable domain, with the rest obtained from reference TRBV28 and TRBJ2-7, is as follows: DVKVTQSSRYLVKRTGEKVFLECVQDMDHENMFWYRQDPGLGLRLIYFSYDVKMKEKGDIPEGYSVSREKKERFSLILESASTNQTSMYLCASSSMGGKPYEQYFGPGTRLTVT.

The chain combines TRBV7-9 with TRBJ2-1; D not resolved. Germline V gene sequence: CDR1 SEHNR, CDR2 FQNEAQ (reference sequence). Trimming removed 1 base from V and 16 bases from J, with 14 bases in between. This CDR3 spans 12 amino acids. In nucleotides, the CDR3 is TGTGCCAGCAGCTTAGGTTTAGGACGGCACTTCTTC. Translating gives CASSLGLGRHFF. Full variable domain (outside the CDR3, taken from reference TRBV7-9 and TRBJ2-1): DTGVSQNPRHKITKRGQNVTFRCDPISEHNRLYWYRQTLGQGPEFLTYFQNEAQLEKSRLLSDRFSAERPKGSFSTLEIQRTEQGDSAMYLCASSLGLGRHFFGPGTRLTVL.

The chain combines TRBV29-1 with TRBJ2-1; a weak D match, TRBD1 (5 bases). In germline, CDR1 is SQVTM, CDR2 ANQGSEA. V shed 0 bases and J shed 4 bases, with 10 bases lying between them. The CDR3 contains 14 residues. In DNA, the CDR3 is TGCAGCGTTGAAGATACAGGTCGATACAATGAGCAGTTCTTC. Its protein product is CSVEDTGRYNEQFF.

This chain uses TRBV6-1 with TRBJ2-3; 10 bases map to TRBD2. The CDR3 is 16 residues long. The germline CDR1 and CDR2 sequences are MNHNS and SASEGT. V gave up 3 bases and J gave up 8 bases; unmatched junction bases: 11. CDR3 in amino acids: CASSDLILAGVVTQYF. The DNA for the CDR3 is TGTGCCAGCAGTGATTTAATTCTAGCGGGAGTGGTTACGCAGTATTTT.

The V call is TRBV10-3, the J call TRBJ2-5, with 12 bases that match TRBD2. CDR1 and CDR2 (germline): ENHRY, SYGVKD. V lost 3 bases, J lost 9 bases, and 17 bases stayed unmatched. This CDR3 has 18 residues. Written as DNA, the CDR3 is TGTGCCATCAGTGACCGTGCCCTGGGACTAGCGGGCGCTTTGGCCCAGTACTTC. Its protein product is CAISDRALGLAGALAQYF.

The chain uses TRBV5-1 and TRBJ2-5, with a tentative D call TRBD2 (5 bases). Per the germline V gene, CDR1 is SGHRS and CDR2 is YFSETQ. The CDR3 covers 15 residues. V gave up 0 bases and J gave up 2 bases, with 11 bases separating them. CDR3: CASSLVESGQETQYF. The CDR3 DNA follows: TGCGCCAGCAGCTTGGTGGAGTCGGGGCAAGAGACCCAGTACTTC.

This clone occurred a few times. The chain combines TRBV7-9 with TRBJ2-3; 13 bases align to TRBD2. V dropped 5 bases and J dropped 10; count of bases not matched to a gene: 9. The germline CDR1 and CDR2 sequences are SEHNR and FQNEAQ (reference sequence). The CDR3 consists of 15 residues. This CDR3 reads CASSLGTSGTHPQYF. CDR3 nucleotides: TGTGCCAGCAGCCTAGGGACTAGCGGGACTCATCCGCAGTATTTT.

This chain joins TRBV27 and TRBJ1-1; TRBD1 is a possible D gene (5 bases). The CDR3 is 14 residues long. Germline V gene lookup returns CDR1 MNHEY and CDR2 SMNVEV (reference sequence). Trimming stripped 6 bases from V and 5 bases from J, with 16 bases between. CDR3 region: CASRNHQGGTEAFF. The CDR3, as DNA: TGTGCCAGCAGGAACCACCAGGGAGGGACTGAAGCTTTCTTT.

This clone was seen more than once but under ten times. The J gene is TRBJ1-5, the V gene TRBV27; weak D call: TRBD1 (6 bases). This CDR3 region has 13 residues. CDR1 and CDR2 (germline): MNHEY, SMNVEV (reference sequence). Between the trimmed V and J ends, which lost 6 bases and 5 bases, there was a span of 11 bases. CDR3 in amino acids: CASRRTDHQPQHF. The CDR3 DNA is TGTGCCAGCAGGAGGACAGACCATCAGCCCCAGCATTTT.

The chain couples TRBV28 to TRBJ2-2; perhaps TRBD1 as D (6 bases). Trimming took off 7 bases at V and 0 bases at J, with 15 bases between the two ends. The germline CDR1 and CDR2 sequences are MDHEN and SYDVKM. The CDR3 sequence is 16 residues long. CDR3 residues: CASNPPGQTNTGELFF. DNA of the CDR3: TGTGCCAGCAATCCTCCGGGACAAACGAACACCGGGGAGCTGTTTTTT.

A note on this clone: This specimen includes other DNA sequences encoding the same CDR3. V usage is TRBV14 and J usage is TRBJ2-1; the match to TRBD2 covers 12 bases. Germline V CDR1 and CDR2: SGHDN, FVKESK. J was trimmed by 8 bases and V by 1 base; bases with no gene match: 3. The CDR3 totals 15 residues. The CDR3 DNA reads as TGTGCCAGCAGCCAAGGGCTAGCGGGAGGGTATGAGCAGTTCTTC. It codes for CASSQGLAGGYEQFF. Based on the CDR3 plus reference TRBV14 and TRBJ2-1, the full variable domain is EAGVTQFPSHSVIEKGQTVTLRCDPISGHDNLYWYRRVMGKEIKFLLHFVKESKQDESGMPNNRFLAERTGGTYSTLKVQPAELEDSGVYFCASSQGLAGGYEQFFGPGTRLTVL.

The chain links TRBV5-1 to TRBJ1-4; D is undetermined. The CDR3 loop spans 14 amino acids. The V gene lost 4 bases and the J gene lost 7 bases, with 14 bases spanning the gap. Germline assignment: CDR1 SGHRS and CDR2 YFSETQ. DNA of the CDR3: TGCGCCAGCAGCCCCCACGGGCCCTCTGAAAAACTGTTTTTT. This encodes CASSPHGPSEKLFF.

The genes are TRBV5-1 and TRBJ2-1; 7 bases map to TRBD2. Germline V gene data show CDR1 as SGHRS and CDR2 as YFSETQ. This CDR3 has 15 amino acids. V lost 2 bases to trimming and J lost 4 bases; unmatched junction nucleotides: 6. The CDR3 coding sequence is TGCGCCAGCAGCTTTCTGGCGGGAGAGTACAATGAGCAGTTCTTC. It codes for CASSFLAGEYNEQFF.

In the case of this clone: The identical CDR3 is also encoded by other nucleotide sequences in the sample. The V and J genes are TRBV5-1 and TRBJ2-5; a weak D match, TRBD2 (6 bases). Trimming cost V 0 bases and J 3 bases, with 12 bases left between them. CDR1 and CDR2 from the germline V gene are SGHRS and YFSETQ. The CDR3 has 15 residues. The CDR3 sequence: CASSLGAGLKETQYF. CDR3 sequence (DNA): TGCGCCAGCAGCTTGGGAGCGGGTCTTAAAGAGACCCAGTACTTC.

V and J are TRBV10-3 and TRBJ2-7; D perhaps matches TRBD1 (6 bases). Germline V gene lookup returns CDR1 ENHRY and CDR2 SYGVKD. This CDR3 is 14 amino acids long. V dropped 3 bases and J dropped 3 bases, with 12 bases sitting between them. CDR3 DNA: TGTGCCATCAGTGACTCGACAGGAAGCTACGAGCAGTACTTC. It yields the protein CAISDSTGSYEQYF.

The V gene is TRBV25-1, the J gene TRBJ2-1; TRBD2 matches 9 bases. V was pared by 3 bases and J by 3 bases, with 6 bases of the junction left unmatched. The CDR3 runs to 16 residues. The germline gives CDR1 MGHDK, CDR2 SYGVNS. The DNA for the CDR3 is TGTGCCAGCAGTGATTCTAGCGGGAAAAACTACAATGAGCAGTTCTTC. It specifies CASSDSSGKNYNEQFF.

The CDR3 spells CASSATGEGTDTQYF. CDR3 nucleotide sequence: TGTGCCAGCAGCGCCACAGGGGAGGGGACAGATACGCAGTATTTT. J is TRBJ2-3 and V is TRBV5-5; the D call may be TRBD1 or TRBD2 (7 bases each). The germline V gene has CDR1 SGHKS and CDR2 YYEKEE (reference sequence). This CDR3 is 15 amino acids long. Trimming took off 4 bases at V and 3 bases at J, with 15 bases between the two ends.

The chain has TRBV5-1 and TRBJ2-5, with TRBD2 matching 14 bases. The CDR3 covers 15 residues. CDR1 is SGHRS and CDR2 is YFSETQ in the germline V gene. V was clipped by 3 bases and J by 4 bases; unmatched bases: 2. The CDR3 DNA follows: TGCGCCAGCAGCTCCGGGACTAGCGGGAGAGAGACCCAGTACTTC. Protein sequence: CASSSGTSGRETQYF.

The chain uses TRBV7-8 and TRBJ2-7; D unresolved. Per the germline V gene, CDR1 is SGHVS and CDR2 is FQNEAQ. The ends were cut back, 3 bases at V and 2 bases at J, with 11 bases in the middle. The CDR3 spans 14 residues. The CDR3 is CASSLRDLAYEQYF. The CDR3, as DNA: TGTGCCAGCAGCTTGAGAGATTTGGCCTACGAGCAGTACTTC. Full variable domain (missing parts from reference TRBV7-8 and TRBJ2-7): GAGVSQSPRYKVAKRGQDVALRCDPISGHVSLFWYQQALGQGPEFLTYFQNEAQLDKSGLPSDRFFAERPEGSVSTLKIQRTQQEDSAVYLCASSLRDLAYEQYFGPGTRLTVT.